The 21 T cell receptor beta chains reported below all come from one sample, sequenced in a study of OX40 agonist ivuxolimab in advanced cancers. Profiling relied on immunoSEQ multiplex PCR, and the TCRdb table lists in-frame clones only, not all of them. The repertoire includes 80,000 to 100,000 clones, around 91% of them detected once, and around 1.5% sits in the top ten. Sample: CD4+ or CD8+ T cells sorted from blood, taken in a trial of the OX40 agonist ivuxolimab. Every receptor here comes from an adult with an advanced solid tumor such as melanoma, head and neck, liver or kidney cancer.

The chain is built from TRBV7-9 and TRBJ2-3; 10 bases fit TRBD2. The CDR3 has 17 amino acids. Trimming took 5 bases from V and 2 from J; bases not matched to a gene: 10. Germline V gene data show CDR1 as SEHNR and CDR2 as FQNEAQ (reference sequence). DNA of the CDR3: TGTGCCAGCAGCCAACCTAGAGCGGGAGGGGTCACAGATACGCAGTATTTT. It translates to CASSQPRAGGVTDTQYF.

The chain has TRBV28 and TRBJ2-3, with D unresolved. V lost 4 bases and J 2 bases, leaving 10 bases between the germline ends. CDR3 length equals 14 residues. In germline, CDR1 is MDHEN, CDR2 SYDVKM. The CDR3 DNA is TGTGCCAGCAGTTCGGAGCGCCCCACAGATACGCAGTATTTT. It encodes CASSSERPTDTQYF.

The chain employs TRBV6-1 and TRBJ2-3; 7 nucleotides align to TRBD1. Trimming at V came to 1 base and at J to 0 bases, leaving 1 base not matched to a gene. The CDR3 consists of 15 residues. Germline V gives CDR1 MNHNS, CDR2 SASEGT. CDR3 coding DNA: TGTGCCAGCAGTGAAGGGGACAGTAGCACAGATACGCAGTATTTT. Amino acids: CASSEGDSSTDTQYF.

The gene calls are TRBV10-3 and TRBJ1-4; D might be TRBD1 (5 bases). V was clipped by 6 bases and J by 0 bases, with 11 bases between them. CDR3 length: 15 residues. CDR1 and CDR2 (germline): ENHRY, SYGVKD. The CDR3 protein is CAIRGGLATNEKLFF. For the CDR3, the DNA is TGTGCCATCAGGGGGGGACTGGCAACTAATGAAAAACTGTTTTTT.

The chain joins TRBV10-1 to TRBJ2-1, with TRBD2 identical over 7 bases. CDR1 is WNHNN and CDR2 is SYGVQD in the germline V gene (reference sequence). CDR3 length: 16 residues. The V gene end was trimmed by 3 bases and the J gene end by 0 bases; junction bases not matched to a gene: 5. This chain's CDR3 is CASSDGGGSSYNEQFF. DNA for the CDR3: TGCGCCAGCAGTGACGGTGGCGGGAGCTCCTACAATGAGCAGTTCTTC.

The V gene is TRBV30, the J gene TRBJ2-7; TRBD1 matches at 7 bases. Germline V lookup: CDR1 GTSNPN, CDR2 SVGIG (reference sequence). The CDR3 spans 12 residues. The V gene end was trimmed by 5 bases and the J gene end by 5 bases; junction bases not matched to a gene: 6. CDR3 amino acids: CAWGDRAHEQYF. The CDR3 nucleotides read TGTGCCTGGGGAGACAGGGCCCACGAGCAGTACTTC.

The chain couples TRBV27 to TRBJ2-2, with a possible D match to TRBD1 (6 bases). The germline V gene encodes CDR1 MNHEY and CDR2 SMNVEV (reference sequence). This CDR3 has 13 residues. V was trimmed by 7 bases and J by 7 bases, leaving 13 bases between them. CDR3 bases: TGTGCCAGCACTATCAGGGGTAGCGGGGAGCTGTTTTTT. Protein: CASTIRGSGELFF.

The chain employs TRBV2 and TRBJ2-7, with TRBD1 matching 11 bases. The CDR3 runs to 14 residues. CDR1 and CDR2 (germline): SNHLY, FYNNEI. V lost 5 bases to trimming and J lost 5 bases; unmatched junction nucleotides: 5. The CDR3 sequence is CASSLDRGRDEQYF. The CDR3 DNA follows: TGTGCCAGCAGTTTGGACAGGGGGCGCGACGAGCAGTACTTC.

CDR3 in amino acids: CASSQAPRGTLNTDTQYF. CDR3 coding DNA: TGTGCCAGCAGCCAAGCCCCTCGGGGGACTCTCAACACAGATACGCAGTATTTT. The chain is built from TRBV4-2 and TRBJ2-3; the D gene is possibly TRBD2 (6 bases). V lost 1 base to trimming and J lost 2 bases, with 19 bases between them. This CDR3 contains 18 residues. Germline values: CDR1 LGHNA, CDR2 YNFKEQ.

The chain recombines TRBV6-5 with TRBJ2-2; D call uncertain. The ends were cut back, 2 bases at V and 1 base at J, with 8 bases in the middle. The germline CDR1 and CDR2 sequences are MNHEY and SVGAGI. This CDR3 has 15 amino acids. The CDR3 bases are TGTGCCAGCAGTTACGCCCGTCAGAACACCGGGGAGCTGTTTTTT. This sequence encodes CASSYARQNTGELFF.

This chain joins TRBV19 and TRBJ2-3, with 11 bases that match TRBD2. From germline, CDR1 is LNHDA and CDR2 SQIVND (reference sequence). CDR3 length equals 14 residues. V dropped 6 bases and J dropped 2; count of bases not matched to a gene: 1. CDR3 protein: CASRTSGNTDTQYF. DNA of the CDR3: TGTGCCAGTAGGACTAGCGGGAACACAGATACGCAGTATTTT.

The rearrangement uses TRBV7-2 and TRBJ1-2; D unclear. CDR1 and CDR2 (germline): SGHTA, FQGNSA. There are 15 residues in the CDR3. Trimming removed 2 bases from V and 4 bases from J, with 14 bases in between. This chain's CDR3 is CASSLITPVGYGYTF. The CDR3 region has the DNA TGTGCCAGCAGCTTAATTACGCCGGTCGGCTATGGCTACACCTTC.

The chain recombines TRBV5-4 with TRBJ2-1; no clear D. Trimming left V 4 bases short and J 10 bases short, with 18 bases between. Germline CDR1 SGHNT, CDR2 YYREEE (reference sequence). The CDR3 totals 14 residues. The CDR3 DNA sequence: TGTGCCAGCAGCCTGGCCCGTAATTTGGGAGAGCAGTTCTTC. As protein: CASSLARNLGEQFF.

V usage is TRBV25-1 and J usage is TRBJ2-3; weak D call: TRBD2 (5 bases). Germline CDR1 MGHDK, CDR2 SYGVNS. V lost 4 bases and J lost 5, with 19 bases in between. CDR3 length equals 16 residues. DNA for the CDR3: TGTGCCAGCAGTGGCATAAGGGAGAGTCATCAAGATACGCAGTATTTT. Translating gives CASSGIRESHQDTQYF.

V and J are TRBV5-1 and TRBJ1-2, with a possible D match to TRBD1 (5 bases). Germline CDR1 and CDR2: SGHRS and YFSETQ. The CDR3 spans 12 residues. V gave up 0 bases and J gave up 6 bases, with 6 bases separating them. The CDR3 here is CASSLARDGYTF. The CDR3 DNA reads TGCGCCAGCAGCTTGGCCAGGGATGGCTACACCTTC.

The CDR3 region has the DNA TGTGCCAGTAGTATGAGGGCACAGGACACTGAAGCTTTCTTT. Translation gives CASSMRAQDTEAFF. The genes are TRBV19 and TRBJ1-1; possibly TRBD1 for D (5 bases). Germline lookup yields CDR1 LNHDA and CDR2 SQIVND (reference sequence). CDR3 length equals 14 residues. The V end was cut by 3 bases, the J end by 3 bases, with 11 bases between.

V is TRBV29-1 and J is TRBJ2-3, with 11 positions matching TRBD2. There are 14 residues in the CDR3. V trimming: 6 bases; J trimming: 3 bases; junction bases outside the gene matches: 5. In germline, CDR1 is SQVTM, CDR2 ANQGSEA. The CDR3 DNA follows: TGCAGCGTGTTACTAGCGGGGGTAACAGATACGCAGTATTTT. Translation: CSVLLAGVTDTQYF.

The chain recombines TRBV19 with TRBJ1-2, with 8 bases lining up with TRBD1. J was trimmed by 2 bases and V by 5 bases; bases with no gene match: 7. The CDR3 spans 15 residues. Germline lookup yields CDR1 LNHDA and CDR2 SQIVND (reference sequence). CDR3 DNA sequence: TGTGCCAGTAGTCCGGACAGGGCAAGGAACTATGGCTACACCTTC. Translation: CASSPDRARNYGYTF.

V and J are TRBV5-8 and TRBJ2-3; D is uncertain. Germline V CDR1 and CDR2: SGHTS, YDEGEE. The CDR3 has 11 residues. The V end was cut by 4 bases, the J end by 4 bases, with 4 bases between. CDR3 nucleotides: TGTGCCAGCAGCGGAGCAGATACGCAGTATTTT. It yields the protein CASSGADTQYF.

The rearrangement uses TRBV28 and TRBJ1-5; D uncertain. V dropped 7 bases and J dropped 7 bases, with 14 bases sitting between them. The CDR3 is 13 amino acids. Germline-derived CDR1 and CDR2 are MDHEN and SYDVKM. The CDR3 loop reads CASNASPRQPQHF. The CDR3 DNA sequence: TGTGCCAGCAACGCGAGCCCAAGACAGCCCCAGCATTTT.

This chain joins TRBV18 and TRBJ1-4, with 11 bases aligning to TRBD1. V dropped 4 bases and J dropped 8; count of bases not matched to a gene: 3. The CDR3 is 14 residues long. Germline V gene sequence: CDR1 KGHSH, CDR2 LQKENI. DNA of the CDR3: TGTGCCAGCTCACTGGACAGGGGGCAGGAAAAACTGTTTTTT. As protein: CASSLDRGQEKLFF.